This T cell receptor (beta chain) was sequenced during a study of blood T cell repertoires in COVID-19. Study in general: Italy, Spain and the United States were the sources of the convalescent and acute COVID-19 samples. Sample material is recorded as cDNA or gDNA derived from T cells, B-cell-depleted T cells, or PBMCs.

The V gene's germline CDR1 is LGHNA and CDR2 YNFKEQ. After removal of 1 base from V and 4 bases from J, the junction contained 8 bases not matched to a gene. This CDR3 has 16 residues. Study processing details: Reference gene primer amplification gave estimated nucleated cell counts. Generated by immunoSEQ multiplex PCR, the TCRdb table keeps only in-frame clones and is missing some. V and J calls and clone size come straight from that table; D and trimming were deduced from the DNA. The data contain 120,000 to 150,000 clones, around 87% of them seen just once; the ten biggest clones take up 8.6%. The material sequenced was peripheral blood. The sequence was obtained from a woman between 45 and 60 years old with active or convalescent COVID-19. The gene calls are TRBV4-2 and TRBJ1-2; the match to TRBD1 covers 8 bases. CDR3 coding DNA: TGTGCCAGCAGCCAAGCCCGCGGGGACAGGCCCTATGGCTACACCTTC. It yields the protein CASSQARGDRPYGYTF.